Following are 29 T cell receptor beta chains from one sample sequenced in a study of graft-versus-host responses after intestinal transplantation. Antigen specificity for these receptors is unknown. Sequencing used immunoSEQ multiplex PCR; TCRdb keeps in-frame clones, though not all of them. Here the sample spans just under 85,000 clones, 85% to 95% being singletons. The specimen was unstimulated CD8+ T cells sorted from spleen or lymph node cells, collected before transplant. Every receptor here comes from a human donor who was the organ donor for an intestinal transplant.

The chain couples TRBV11-2 to TRBJ1-1; TRBD1 matches 8 bases. This CDR3 region has 16 residues. The V and J ends lost 0 bases and 3 bases, in that order; junction bases with no gene match: 6. Germline CDR1 SGHAT, CDR2 FQNNGV. The CDR3 coding sequence is TGTGCCAGCAGCTTAGATTGGCAGGGGGCAGACACTGAAGCTTTCTTT. Translation: CASSLDWQGADTEAFF.

Of note for this clone: An end of the junction differs from the germline gene, which may be a read error. The CDR3 bases are TGCGCCAGCAGCCAAGAATCGGGAAGCACCATATATTTT. Translated, it gives CASSQESGSTIYF. The rearrangement joins TRBV4-1 to TRBJ1-3; unclear D gene. CDR1 is MGHRA, CDR2 YSYEKL, per germline. The CDR3 runs 13 residues.

A word on this clone: At one of its ends the junction is not consistent with the germline gene, which may arise from a read error. The rearrangement uses TRBV19 and TRBJ1-5; the D is unclear. CDR1 LNHDA and CDR2 SQIVND come from the germline V gene (reference sequence). The CDR3 consists of 13 residues. The CDR3 DNA is TGTGCCAGTAGTATAGACTCCCTTGCTTCCTTTTATTTT. Translating it yields CASSIDSLASFYF.

The rearrangement uses TRBV30 and TRBJ1-1; TRBD1 matches at 9 bases. This CDR3 region has 13 residues. CDR1 and CDR2 (germline): GTSNPN, SVGIG (reference sequence). V dropped 1 base and J dropped 7; count of bases not matched to a gene: 4. The CDR3 is CAWSETGGSEAFF. The CDR3 nucleotides read TGTGCCTGGAGTGAAACAGGGGGCAGTGAAGCTTTCTTT.

This chain uses TRBV6-1 with TRBJ1-2; a possible D gene is TRBD1 (5 bases). V dropped 2 bases and J dropped 6 bases, with 10 bases sitting between them. Germline V gene lookup returns CDR1 MNHNS and CDR2 SASEGT. This CDR3 has 13 amino acids. CDR3 protein: CASSEFSRDGYTF. DNA for the CDR3: TGTGCCAGCAGTGAATTCTCCAGGGATGGCTACACCTTC.

This rearrangement joins TRBV5-4 to TRBJ1-2, with D perhaps matching TRBD1 (6 bases). Germline CDR1 is SGHNT and CDR2 is YYREEE (reference sequence). V was clipped by 0 bases and J by 7 bases, with 16 bases between them. The CDR3 consists of 15 residues. CDR3 DNA: TGTGCCAGCAGCTTGGATGGCTGGGGGCAGAGTGGCTACACCTTC. Its translation is CASSLDGWGQSGYTF.

The rearrangement joins TRBV27 to TRBJ2-3, with 7 bases identical to TRBD2. The CDR3 extends over 15 amino acids. J gave up 3 bases and V 6 bases, and 9 bases lay outside the gene matches. Germline V lookup: CDR1 MNHEY, CDR2 SMNVEV (reference sequence). The CDR3 reads CASRTRVGGTDTQYF. Written as DNA, the CDR3 is TGTGCCAGCAGGACCCGTGTGGGAGGGACAGATACGCAGTATTTT.

The chain employs TRBV6-5 and TRBJ1-5; 7 nucleotides align to TRBD1. The germline V gene has CDR1 MNHEY and CDR2 SVGAGI. CDR3 length: 14 amino acids. After removal of 5 bases from V and 6 bases from J, the junction contained 7 bases not matched to a gene. Written as DNA, the CDR3 is TGTGCCAGCAGTAGACAGGGTTTGGGTCAGCCCCAGCATTTT. Its protein is CASSRQGLGQPQHF.

The rearrangement links TRBV11-2 to TRBJ2-1; no reliable D call. This CDR3 contains 13 residues. V dropped 5 bases and J dropped 7 bases, with 12 bases sitting between them. CDR1 and CDR2 from the germline V gene are SGHAT and FQNNGV. The CDR3 bases are TGTGCCAGCAGCACTTGGAGATTGAATGAGCAGTTCTTC. Its protein product is CASSTWRLNEQFF.

Notes on this clone: Relative to the germline gene, one junction end is altered; a read error may explain this. The chain employs TRBV27 and TRBJ1-1; D gene unclear. Germline-derived CDR1 and CDR2 are MNHEY and SMNVEV (reference sequence). This CDR3 contains 13 residues. For the CDR3, the DNA is TGTGCCAGCAGTTTAGGTCAGAACGCTGAAGCTTTCTTT. This translates into CASSLGQNAEAFF.

This chain connects TRBV4-1 to TRBJ1-6; 8 bases fit TRBD1. This CDR3 has 17 residues. Germline V gene sequence: CDR1 MGHRA, CDR2 YSYEKL. The ends lost 2 bases at V and 8 bases at J; junction bases unmatched: 11. The CDR3 coding sequence is TGCGCCAGCAGCCAAATCTCCGGGACAGGAGGTGATTCACCCCTCCACTTT. Its translation is CASSQISGTGGDSPLHF.

This chain links TRBV7-8 with TRBJ2-3, with TRBD2 matching 8 bases. Germline-derived CDR1 and CDR2 are SGHVS and FQNEAQ. The CDR3 sequence is 16 residues long. Trimming took 5 bases from V and 2 from J; bases not matched to a gene: 9. CDR3 in amino acids: CASSHNQREPTDTQYF. For the CDR3, the DNA is TGTGCCAGCAGCCATAACCAGCGGGAGCCCACAGATACGCAGTATTTT.

CDR3: CASSSGQSSNQPQHF. CDR3 coding DNA: TGTGCCAGCAGCTCGGGACAGTCTAGCAATCAGCCCCAGCATTTT. The gene calls are TRBV11-2 and TRBJ1-5; 7 bases match TRBD1. Germline CDR1 is SGHAT and CDR2 is FQNNGV. V was clipped by 4 bases and J by 0 bases; unmatched bases: 3. CDR3 length: 15 amino acids.

CDR3 coding DNA: TGTGCCAGCAGTTTTTCCGCGCTTGGAAACTACGAGCAGTACTTC. Its protein is CASSFSALGNYEQYF. The genes are TRBV27 and TRBJ2-7; D gene uncertain. The ends were cut back, 3 bases at V and 3 bases at J, with 15 bases in the middle. Germline-derived CDR1 and CDR2 are MNHEY and SMNVEV (reference sequence). This CDR3 is built from 15 residues.

The chain employs TRBV2 and TRBJ2-7; D is perhaps TRBD1 or TRBD2 (5 bases each). V lost 6 bases to trimming and J lost 0 bases, with 12 bases between them. Germline assignment: CDR1 SNHLY and CDR2 FYNNEI. The CDR3 has 14 residues. The CDR3: CASSRVEGSYEQYF. CDR3 DNA: TGTGCCAGCAGCAGGGTAGAGGGCTCCTACGAGCAGTACTTC.

The chain combines TRBV15 with TRBJ2-2; D gene unclear. This CDR3 comprises 16 residues. Trimming took 5 bases from V and 0 from J, leaving 13 bases between them. Germline-derived CDR1 and CDR2 are LNHNV and YYDKDF (reference sequence). The CDR3: CATSLGELANTGELFF. The CDR3 DNA sequence: TGTGCCACCAGCCTGGGCGAGCTCGCGAACACCGGGGAGCTGTTTTTT. Supplemented by reference TRBV15 and TRBJ2-2, the full variable domain reads DAMVIQNPRYQVTQFGKPVTLSCSQTLNHNVMYWYQQKSSQAPKLLFHYYDKDFNNEADTPDNFQSRRPNTSFCFLDIRSPGLGDTAMYLCATSLGELANTGELFFGEGSRLTVL.

This clone was observed a single time. V gene TRBV6-5 combines with J gene TRBJ1-3; D unclear. Germline V gene sequence: CDR1 MNHEY, CDR2 SVGAGI. V was cut by 6 bases and J by 0 bases, with 12 bases left in between. The CDR3 extends over 15 amino acids. The CDR3 sequence: CASRPDGSSGNTIYF. CDR3 bases: TGTGCCAGCAGACCAGACGGGAGCTCTGGAAACACCATATATTTT.

The chain uses TRBV5-1 and TRBJ1-1; the D gene is possibly TRBD1 (6 bases). In germline, CDR1 is SGHRS, CDR2 YFSETQ. There are 15 residues in the CDR3. Trimming shortened V by 4 bases and J by 1 base, and 14 bases separated the two germline ends. In DNA form, the CDR3 reads TGCGCCAGCAGCGCCCACGGGGGGCCGAACACTGAAGCTTTCTTT. It yields the protein CASSAHGGPNTEAFF.

The V gene is TRBV7-6, the J gene TRBJ2-7, with 8 bases lining up with TRBD2. Trimming at V came to 4 bases and at J to 5 bases, leaving 7 bases not matched to a gene. This CDR3 comprises 14 residues. Looked up from germline, CDR1 is SGHVS and CDR2 is FNYEAQ. The CDR3 spells CASSSGGGYHEQYF. In DNA, the CDR3 is TGTGCCAGCAGCTCGGGCGGGGGGTACCACGAGCAGTACTTC. Supplemented by reference TRBV7-6 and TRBJ2-7, the full variable domain reads GAGVSQSPRYKVTKRGQDVALRCDPISGHVSLYWYRQALGQGPEFLTYFNYEAQQDKSGLPNDRFSAERPEGSISTLTIQRTEQRDSAMYRCASSSGGGYHEQYFGPGTRLTVT.

This clone was observed a handful of times. CDR3 DNA: TGTGCCAGCACTGACCCCGGGACTAGCGGCTACAATGAGCAGTTCTTC. Translation gives CASTDPGTSGYNEQFF. The chain has TRBV27 and TRBJ2-1, with 11 bases fitting TRBD2. The CDR3 runs to 16 residues. Germline V gene lookup returns CDR1 MNHEY and CDR2 SMNVEV (reference sequence). V dropped 7 bases and J dropped 3; count of bases not matched to a gene: 8.

The J gene is TRBJ1-2, the V gene TRBV7-9; 7 bases map to TRBD1. The ends lost 7 bases at V and 0 bases at J; junction bases unmatched: 5. The CDR3 extends over 14 amino acids. CDR1 and CDR2 (germline): SEHNR, FQNEAQ (reference sequence). The CDR3 spells CASTYGTANYGYTF. The CDR3 DNA reads TGTGCCAGCACCTACGGGACAGCTAACTATGGCTACACCTTC.

The genes are TRBV7-9 and TRBJ1-4, with TRBD1 identical over 7 bases. The trim removed 5 bases at V and 2 bases at J, leaving 11 bases unmatched. Germline assignment: CDR1 SEHNR and CDR2 FQNEAQ (reference sequence). The CDR3 sequence is 17 residues long. The CDR3 nucleotides read TGTGCCAGCAGCACAGGGGTCTTAGGTATTACTAATGAAAAACTGTTTTTT. This sequence encodes CASSTGVLGITNEKLFF. Complete variable domain (other parts from reference TRBV7-9 and TRBJ1-4): DTGVSQNPRHKITKRGQNVTFRCDPISEHNRLYWYRQTLGQGPEFLTYFQNEAQLEKSRLLSDRFSAERPKGSFSTLEIQRTEQGDSAMYLCASSTGVLGITNEKLFFGSGTQLSVL.

The chain has TRBV30 and TRBJ2-4, with D maybe TRBD2 (6 bases). Trimming removed 0 bases at V and 1 base at J, with 13 bases between. Germline CDR1 is GTSNPN and CDR2 is SVGIG (reference sequence). The CDR3 extends over 16 amino acids. The CDR3 reads CAWSVPGVVAKNIQYF. The CDR3 nucleotides read TGTGCCTGGAGTGTACCGGGGGTGGTGGCCAAAAACATTCAGTACTTC. The entire variable domain, with the rest obtained from reference TRBV30 and TRBJ2-4, is as follows: SQTIHQWPATLVQPVGSPLSLECTVEGTSNPNLYWYRQAAGRGLQLLFYSVGIGQISSEVPQNLSASRPQDRQFILSSKKLLLSDSGFYLCAWSVPGVVAKNIQYFGAGTRLSVL.

The genes are TRBV19 and TRBJ1-5; D is perhaps TRBD1 (6 bases). V was cut by 2 bases and J by 5 bases, with 16 bases left in between. The CDR3 covers 16 residues. CDR1 is LNHDA and CDR2 is SQIVND in the germline V gene (reference sequence). The CDR3 DNA follows: TGTGCCAGTAGTATATGGGGGCAGGATATATATCAGCCCCAGCATTTT. It encodes CASSIWGQDIYQPQHF.

V usage is TRBV14 and J usage is TRBJ1-2, with D tentatively TRBD1 (6 bases). The V gene's germline CDR1 is SGHDN and CDR2 FVKESK. The CDR3 covers 15 residues. V lost 1 base, J lost 7 bases, and 16 bases lay in between. In nucleotides, the CDR3 is TGTGCCAGCAGCCAAGGCCTTGCAGGGGTTGCTGGCTACACCTTC. Translating gives CASSQGLAGVAGYTF.

This clone appeared a few times. The CDR3 DNA sequence: TGTGCCAGCAGCCCAGAGCTGAACACTGAAGCTTTCTTT. Its translation is CASSPELNTEAFF. This chain uses TRBV7-8 with TRBJ1-1, with D hard to call. The CDR3 extends over 13 amino acids. The germline V gene has CDR1 SGHVS and CDR2 FQNEAQ. Trimming removed 5 bases from V and 0 bases from J, with 7 bases in between.

The J gene is TRBJ2-1, the V gene TRBV5-4; 12 bases are a match to TRBD1. The germline V gene has CDR1 SGHNT and CDR2 YYREEE (reference sequence). Trimming cost V 6 bases and J 6 bases; bases outside gene matches: 16. The CDR3 covers 18 residues. The CDR3 DNA reads as TGTGCCAGCATTTCCACTCCGACCGGGACAGGGGGCATCAATGAGCAGTTCTTC. Protein: CASISTPTGTGGINEQFF. Drawing the rest from reference TRBV5-4 and TRBJ2-1, the complete variable domain is ETGVTQSPTHLIKTRGQQVTLRCSSQSGHNTVSWYQQALGQGPQFIFQYYREEENGRGNFPPRFSGLQFPNYSSELNVNALELDDSALYLCASISTPTGTGGINEQFFGPGTRLTVL.

The V and J genes are TRBV7-9 and TRBJ2-1; the D gene is possibly TRBD1 (6 bases). The V gene's germline CDR1 is SEHNR and CDR2 FQNEAQ (reference sequence). The length of the CDR3 is 14 residues. V was trimmed by 4 bases and J by 7 bases, leaving 14 bases between them. In DNA form, the CDR3 reads TGTGCCAGCAGCTCCTCAGAGGGGGATAATGAGCAGTTCTTC. It yields the protein CASSSSEGDNEQFF.

V gene TRBV7-9 combines with J gene TRBJ2-7; no clear D gene. V gave up 3 bases and J gave up 7 bases, with 10 bases separating them. Germline CDR1 SEHNR, CDR2 FQNEAQ (reference sequence). CDR3 length equals 12 residues. The CDR3 is CASSFGPREQYF. CDR3 DNA sequence: TGTGCCAGCAGCTTCGGACCGAGGGAGCAGTACTTC.